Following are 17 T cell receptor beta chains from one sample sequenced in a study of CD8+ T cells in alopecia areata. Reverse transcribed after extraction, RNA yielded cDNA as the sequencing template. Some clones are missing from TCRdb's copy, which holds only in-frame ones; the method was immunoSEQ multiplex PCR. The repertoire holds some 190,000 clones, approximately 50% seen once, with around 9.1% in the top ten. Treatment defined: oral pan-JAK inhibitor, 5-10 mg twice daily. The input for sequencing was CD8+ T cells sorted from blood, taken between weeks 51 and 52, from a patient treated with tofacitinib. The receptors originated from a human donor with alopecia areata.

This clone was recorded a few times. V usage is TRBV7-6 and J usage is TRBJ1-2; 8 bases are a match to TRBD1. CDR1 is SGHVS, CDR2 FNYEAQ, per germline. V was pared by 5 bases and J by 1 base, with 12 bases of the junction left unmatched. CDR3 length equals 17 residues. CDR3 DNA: TGTGCCAGCAGCCCATTCCCCTCGACAGGGGTTAACTATGGCTACACCTTC. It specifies CASSPFPSTGVNYGYTF.

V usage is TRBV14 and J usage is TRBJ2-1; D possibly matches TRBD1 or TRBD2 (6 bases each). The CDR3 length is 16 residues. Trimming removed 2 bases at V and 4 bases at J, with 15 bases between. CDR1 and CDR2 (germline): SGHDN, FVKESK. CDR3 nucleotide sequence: TGTGCCAGCAGCCAACTAGGAGGGGGGACTTACAATGAGCAGTTCTTC. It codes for CASSQLGGGTYNEQFF. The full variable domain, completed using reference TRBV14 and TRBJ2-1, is EAGVTQFPSHSVIEKGQTVTLRCDPISGHDNLYWYRRVMGKEIKFLLHFVKESKQDESGMPNNRFLAERTGGTYSTLKVQPAELEDSGVYFCASSQLGGGTYNEQFFGPGTRLTVL.

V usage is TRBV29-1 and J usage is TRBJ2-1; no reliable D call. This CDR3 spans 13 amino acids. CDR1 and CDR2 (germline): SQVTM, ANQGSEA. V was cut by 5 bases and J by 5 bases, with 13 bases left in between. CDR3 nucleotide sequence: TGCAGCGTTACAACCGACTCGGACAATGAGCAGTTCTTC. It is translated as CSVTTDSDNEQFF.

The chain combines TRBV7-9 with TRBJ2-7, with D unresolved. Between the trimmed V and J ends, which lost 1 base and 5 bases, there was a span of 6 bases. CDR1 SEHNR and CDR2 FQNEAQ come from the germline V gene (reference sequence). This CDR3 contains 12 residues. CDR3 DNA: TGTGCCAGCAGCTTAGGTCCCAACGAGCAGTACTTC. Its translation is CASSLGPNEQYF.

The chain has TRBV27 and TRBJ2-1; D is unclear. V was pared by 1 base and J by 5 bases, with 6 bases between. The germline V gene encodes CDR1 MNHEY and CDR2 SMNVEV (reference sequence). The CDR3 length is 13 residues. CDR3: CASSLLGDNEQFF. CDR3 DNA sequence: TGTGCCAGCAGTTTATTAGGAGACAATGAGCAGTTCTTC.

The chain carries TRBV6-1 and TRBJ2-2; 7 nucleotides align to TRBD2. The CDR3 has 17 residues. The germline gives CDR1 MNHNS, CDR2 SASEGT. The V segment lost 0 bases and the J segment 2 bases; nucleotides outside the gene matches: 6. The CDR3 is CASSEALSGVNTGELFF. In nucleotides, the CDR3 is TGTGCCAGCAGTGAAGCGCTGAGCGGGGTAAACACCGGGGAGCTGTTTTTT.

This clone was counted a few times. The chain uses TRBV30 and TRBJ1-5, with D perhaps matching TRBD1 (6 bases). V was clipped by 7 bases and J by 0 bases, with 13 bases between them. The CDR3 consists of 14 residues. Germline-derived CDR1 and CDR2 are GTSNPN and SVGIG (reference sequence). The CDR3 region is CASGGQLSNQPQHF. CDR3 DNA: TGTGCCTCTGGGGGGCAGCTTAGCAATCAGCCCCAGCATTTT.

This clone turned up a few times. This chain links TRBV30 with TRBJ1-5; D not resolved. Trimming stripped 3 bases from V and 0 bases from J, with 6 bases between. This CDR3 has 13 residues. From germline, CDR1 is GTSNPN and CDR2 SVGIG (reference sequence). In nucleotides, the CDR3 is TGTGCCTGGAGGGCCGGTAGCAATCAGCCCCAGCATTTT. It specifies CAWRAGSNQPQHF.

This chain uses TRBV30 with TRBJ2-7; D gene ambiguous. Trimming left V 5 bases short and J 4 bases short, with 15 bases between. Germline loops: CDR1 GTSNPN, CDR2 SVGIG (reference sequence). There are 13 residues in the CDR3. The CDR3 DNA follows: TGTGCCTGGGACTCCCGGAGTGGGTACGAGCAGTACTTC. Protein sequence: CAWDSRSGYEQYF.

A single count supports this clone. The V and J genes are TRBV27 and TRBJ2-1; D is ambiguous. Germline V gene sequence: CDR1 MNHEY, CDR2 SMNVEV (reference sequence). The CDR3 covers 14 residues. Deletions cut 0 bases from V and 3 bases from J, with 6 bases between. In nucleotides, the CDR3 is TGTGCCAGCAGTTTATCGGGCCTCTACAATGAGCAGTTCTTC. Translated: CASSLSGLYNEQFF.

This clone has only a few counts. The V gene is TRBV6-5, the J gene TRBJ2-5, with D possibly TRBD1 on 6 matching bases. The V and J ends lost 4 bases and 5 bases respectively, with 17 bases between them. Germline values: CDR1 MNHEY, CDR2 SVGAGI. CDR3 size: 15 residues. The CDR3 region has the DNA TGTGCCAGCAGTTCCATGGGCCTAGGGGGTGAGACCCAGTACTTC. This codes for CASSSMGLGGETQYF.

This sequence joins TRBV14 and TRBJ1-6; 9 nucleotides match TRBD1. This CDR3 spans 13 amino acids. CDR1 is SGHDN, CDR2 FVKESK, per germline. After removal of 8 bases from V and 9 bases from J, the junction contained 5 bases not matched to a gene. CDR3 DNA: TGTGCCAGCCAGACAGGGGGGGGTTCACCCCTCCACTTT. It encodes CASQTGGGSPLHF.

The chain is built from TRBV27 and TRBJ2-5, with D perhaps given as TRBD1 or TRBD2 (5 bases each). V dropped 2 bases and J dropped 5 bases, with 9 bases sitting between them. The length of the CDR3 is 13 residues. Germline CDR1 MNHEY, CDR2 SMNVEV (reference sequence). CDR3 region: CASSLVGVETQYF. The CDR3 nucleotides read TGTGCCAGCAGTTTAGTGGGGGTCGAGACCCAGTACTTC.

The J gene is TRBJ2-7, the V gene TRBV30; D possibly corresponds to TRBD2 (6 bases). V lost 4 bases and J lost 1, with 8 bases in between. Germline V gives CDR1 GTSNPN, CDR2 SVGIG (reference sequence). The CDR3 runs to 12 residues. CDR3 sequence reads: CAWTEGSYEQYF. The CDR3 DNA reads TGTGCCTGGACGGAGGGGTCCTACGAGCAGTACTTC.

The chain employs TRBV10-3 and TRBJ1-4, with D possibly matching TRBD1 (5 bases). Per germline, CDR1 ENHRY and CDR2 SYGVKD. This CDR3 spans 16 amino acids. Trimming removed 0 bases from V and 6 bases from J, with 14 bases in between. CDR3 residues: CAISESDSPGDEKLFF. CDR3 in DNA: TGTGCCATCAGTGAGTCGGATTCACCGGGGGATGAAAAACTGTTTTTT.

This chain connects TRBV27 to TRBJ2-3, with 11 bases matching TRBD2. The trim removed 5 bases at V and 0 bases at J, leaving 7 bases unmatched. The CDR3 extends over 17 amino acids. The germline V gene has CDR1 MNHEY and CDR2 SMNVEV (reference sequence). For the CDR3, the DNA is TGTGCCAGCAGTATCCTGACTAGCGGGGCCAGCACAGATACGCAGTATTTT. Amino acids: CASSILTSGASTDTQYF.

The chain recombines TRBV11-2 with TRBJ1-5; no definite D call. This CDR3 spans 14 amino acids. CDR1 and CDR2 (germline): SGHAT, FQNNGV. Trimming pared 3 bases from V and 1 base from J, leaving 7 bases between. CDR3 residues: CASSLGGSNQPQHF. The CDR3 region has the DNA TGTGCCAGCAGCTTGGGAGGGAGCAATCAGCCCCAGCATTTT.